This paragraph covers one TCR beta chain sequence. Its target is not known. V was clipped by 3 bases and J by 4 bases; unmatched bases: 9. Germline lookup yields CDR1 WSHSY and CDR2 SAAADI. CDR3 size: 16 residues. Assay: immunoSEQ multiplex PCR; the TCRdb copy retains only in-frame clones and omits some. The sample consists of 780,000 or so clones, approximately 72% of them appearing once. The sample comes from a study of shared clonotypes between healthy human individuals. Findings and limits, study-wide: A generally larger estimated richness was seen in naive subsets than in memory subsets.

This sequence joins TRBV10-2 and TRBJ1-2; 9 bases are a match to TRBD1. The receptor comes from a woman in her 30s in good health. The specimen sequenced was memory CD4+ T cells sorted from blood. Subset indicated: CD45RA-negative fraction. CDR3 region: CASSDSTGGSSYGYTF. The CDR3 nucleotides are TGCGCCAGCAGTGACAGTACAGGGGGCTCTAGCTATGGCTACACCTTC.